These T cell receptor beta chains were read from a single sample in a study of cytomegalovirus exposure and HLA in healthy donors. The protocol was immunoSEQ multiplex PCR, while the TCRdb copy is restricted to in-frame clones and leaves out a portion. Of 150,000 to 200,000 clones in the sample, roughly 85% were seen once. Specimen: PBMCs. These receptors were taken from a woman in her fifties or sixties in good health and CMV-seronegative. CDR3s include the opening cysteine and the closing phenylalanine or tryptophan. The D gene is left open where the match is weak. Size is omitted from some rows. Given values are once, few, many or a class for expanded clones.

d_gene: .; v_gene: TRBV6-5; j_gene: TRBJ2-7; abundance: few; CDR3aa: CASSYSRGEQYF; CDR3nt: TGTGCCAGCAGTTACTCGAGGGGGGAGCAGTACTTC
d_gene: .; v_gene: TRBV5-1; j_gene: TRBJ2-3; abundance: .; CDR3aa: CASSLGSGQGDTQYF; CDR3nt: TGCGCCAGCAGCTTGGGCTCGGGTCAGGGAGATACGCAGTATTTT
d_gene: TRBD1; v_gene: TRBV12-5; j_gene: TRBJ2-3; abundance: .; CDR3aa: CASGRDRGPDTQYF; CDR3nt: TGTGCTAGTGGCCGGGACAGGGGGCCAGATACGCAGTATTTT
d_gene: .; v_gene: TRBV28; j_gene: TRBJ1-2; abundance: .; CDR3aa: CASRAGLGPPGMRGYTF; CDR3nt: TGTGCCAGCAGGGCGGGGTTGGGGCCGCCGGGGATGAGGGGCTACACCTTC
d_gene: TRBD2; v_gene: TRBV5-1; j_gene: TRBJ2-1; abundance: .; CDR3aa: CASSLVSGSSYNEQFF; CDR3nt: TGCGCCAGCAGCTTGGTTAGCGGGAGCTCCTACAATGAGCAGTTCTTC
d_gene: .; v_gene: TRBV20-1; j_gene: TRBJ1-6; abundance: .; CDR3aa: CSARGGTPLHF; CDR3nt: TGCAGTGCGCGGGGGGGTACACCCCTCCACTTT
d_gene: TRBD1; v_gene: TRBV2; j_gene: TRBJ1-2; abundance: .; CDR3aa: CASITGVGYGYTF; CDR3nt: TGTGCCAGCATTACAGGGGTGGGCTATGGCTACACCTTC
d_gene: TRBD2; v_gene: TRBV27; j_gene: TRBJ2-7; abundance: .; CDR3aa: CASSPGLAGYYEQYF; CDR3nt: TGTGCCAGCAGTCCCGGACTAGCGGGTTACTACGAGCAGTACTTC
d_gene: TRBD1; v_gene: TRBV27; j_gene: TRBJ2-7; abundance: few; CDR3aa: CASSLIGTGLDEQYF; CDR3nt: TGTGCCAGCAGTCTCATCGGGACAGGGCTCGACGAGCAGTACTTC
d_gene: TRBD2; v_gene: TRBV7-8; j_gene: TRBJ2-2; abundance: .; CDR3aa: CAVYRGSGRAFRTGELFF; CDR3nt: TGTGCCGTCTATAGGGGGAGCGGGAGGGCCTTTCGAACCGGGGAGCTGTTTTTT
d_gene: TRBD1; v_gene: TRBV6-5; j_gene: TRBJ2-2; abundance: once; CDR3aa: CASSSPPTGVGELFF; CDR3nt: TGTGCCAGCAGTTCCCCCCCGACAGGGGTCGGGGAGCTGTTTTTT
d_gene: TRBD1; v_gene: TRBV29-1; j_gene: TRBJ2-6; abundance: .; CDR3aa: CSVEVSRDRTGANVLTF; CDR3nt: TGCAGCGTTGAGGTGTCCCGGGACAGGACCGGGGCCAACGTCCTGACTTTC
d_gene: .; v_gene: TRBV5-1; j_gene: TRBJ2-7; abundance: .; CDR3aa: CASSFDRTYEQYF; CDR3nt: TGCGCCAGCAGCTTCGACAGGACCTACGAGCAGTACTTC
d_gene: .; v_gene: TRBV5-6; j_gene: TRBJ2-6; abundance: .; CDR3aa: CASSLATATLAGANVLTF; CDR3nt: TGTGCCAGCAGCTTGGCAACAGCCACCTTGGCTGGGGCCAACGTCCTGACTTTC
d_gene: TRBD1; v_gene: TRBV28; j_gene: TRBJ2-7; abundance: .; CDR3aa: CAARRQGSPSEQYF; CDR3nt: TGTGCTGCAAGGAGACAGGGAAGCCCGTCCGAGCAGTACTTC
d_gene: .; v_gene: TRBV5-1; j_gene: TRBJ1-6; abundance: .; CDR3aa: CASSLPGVDSPLHF; CDR3nt: TGCGCCAGCAGCTTGCCGGGTGTCGATTCACCCCTCCACTTT
d_gene: .; v_gene: TRBV28; j_gene: TRBJ2-3; abundance: .; CDR3aa: CASSLPLGNTDTQYF; CDR3nt: TGTGCCAGCAGTTTACCTCTCGGTAACACAGATACGCAGTATTTT
d_gene: TRBD2; v_gene: TRBV11-3; j_gene: TRBJ2-1; abundance: .; CDR3aa: CASSWTSGEYNEQFF; CDR3nt: TGTGCCAGCAGCTGGACTAGCGGGGAATACAATGAGCAGTTCTTC
d_gene: TRBD2; v_gene: TRBV5-1; j_gene: TRBJ2-2; abundance: once; CDR3aa: CASSSERDFLKGTGELFF; CDR3nt: TGCGCCAGCAGCTCTGAGCGGGACTTCCTCAAGGGCACCGGGGAGCTGTTTTTT
d_gene: .; v_gene: TRBV7-2; j_gene: TRBJ2-7; abundance: once; CDR3aa: CASSPMYEQYF; CDR3nt: TGTGCCAGCAGCCCTATGTACGAGCAGTACTTC
d_gene: TRBD1; v_gene: TRBV2; j_gene: TRBJ1-6; abundance: once; CDR3aa: CASSETTGRQANSPLHF; CDR3nt: TGTGCCAGCAGTGAAACGACAGGGCGCCAGGCTAATTCACCCCTCCACTTT
d_gene: .; v_gene: TRBV19; j_gene: TRBJ2-7; abundance: once; CDR3aa: CATQGQGTPYEQYF; CDR3nt: TGTGCCACTCAGGGGCAGGGCACTCCCTACGAGCAGTACTTC
d_gene: TRBD2; v_gene: TRBV19; j_gene: TRBJ2-7; abundance: .; CDR3aa: CASSPGLGRGQYF; CDR3nt: TGTGCCAGTAGTCCCGGACTAGGAAGGGGGCAGTACTTC
d_gene: TRBD2; v_gene: TRBV28; j_gene: TRBJ2-5; abundance: .; CDR3aa: CASSLPGLGLLYQETQYF; CDR3nt: TGTGCCAGCAGTTTACCGGGTTTGGGACTACTTTATCAAGAGACCCAGTACTTC
d_gene: TRBD1; v_gene: TRBV30; j_gene: TRBJ2-2; abundance: .; CDR3aa: CAWTRTGGTGELFF; CDR3nt: TGTGCCTGGACCCGGACAGGGGGTACCGGGGAGCTGTTTTTT
d_gene: .; v_gene: TRBV6-6; j_gene: TRBJ1-5; abundance: .; CDR3aa: CASSYSAVSNQPQHF; CDR3nt: TGTGCCAGCAGTTACTCGGCCGTCAGCAATCAGCCCCAGCATTTT
d_gene: .; v_gene: TRBV21-1; j_gene: TRBJ2-7; abundance: .; CDR3aa: CASSKEGGGPPHEQYF; CDR3nt: TGTGCCAGCAGCAAAGAGGGAGGCGGACCCCCCCACGAGCAGTACTTC
d_gene: TRBD1; v_gene: TRBV6-1; j_gene: TRBJ1-3; abundance: .; CDR3aa: CASRGTGRGNTIYF; CDR3nt: TGTGCCAGCAGAGGGACAGGGCGCGGAAACACCATATATTTT
d_gene: TRBD2; v_gene: TRBV14; j_gene: TRBJ2-7; abundance: .; CDR3aa: CASSPGGGLEQYF; CDR3nt: TGTGCCAGCAGCCCCGGGGGAGGGCTCGAGCAGTACTTC
d_gene: TRBD1; v_gene: TRBV7-6; j_gene: TRBJ2-1; abundance: .; CDR3aa: CASSGDRSYNEQFF; CDR3nt: TGTGCCAGCAGCGGGGACAGGAGTTACAATGAGCAGTTCTTC
d_gene: .; v_gene: TRBV5-1; j_gene: TRBJ2-1; abundance: .; CDR3aa: CASSLVYNEQFF; CDR3nt: TGCGCCAGCAGCTTGGTATACAATGAGCAGTTCTTC
d_gene: .; v_gene: TRBV19; j_gene: TRBJ2-1; abundance: .; CDR3aa: CASSIDRLSSYNEQFF; CDR3nt: TGTGCCAGTAGTATAGATCGTCTTAGCTCCTACAATGAGCAGTTCTTC
d_gene: TRBD1; v_gene: TRBV4-1; j_gene: TRBJ2-1; abundance: few; CDR3aa: CATSRQGALSPLYNEQFF; CDR3nt: TGCGCCACCTCGCGACAGGGGGCTTTGTCGCCCCTCTACAATGAGCAGTTCTTC